The present T cell receptor (beta chain) was sequenced within a study of long-term antiretroviral therapy in people with HIV. Whole-study results and caveats: Controls exceeded HIV repertoires in CDR3 length range.

As for this clone: No antigen is known for it.

Germline V lookup: CDR1 MNHNY, CDR2 SVGAGI (reference sequence). The CDR3 sequence is 11 residues long. Trimming took 11 bases from V and 9 from J, leaving 14 bases between them. With survey level as its setting, the immunoSEQ assay was v3.0. The method was immunoSEQ multiplex PCR; TCRdb's version includes in-frame clones alone and lacks a portion of them. The sample carries more than 20,000 clones, about 95% recorded once. This receptor was identified in a woman aged 45-60 years with HIV. The J gene is TRBJ2-1, the V gene TRBV6-6; D may be TRBD2 (7 bases). The sequences come from unsorted PBMCs, collected about 4.7 years after starting antiretroviral therapy. The DNA of the CDR3 is TGTGCCGTAGGGGGGGTGAGTGAGCAGTTCTTC. It translates to CAVGGVSEQFF.